This is a list of T cell receptor beta chains from one sample in a study of T cell repertoires in cytomegalovirus infection. TCRdb passed the reads through MiXCR, listing each CDR3 protein once. This sample carries roughly 300,000 distinct CDR3 sequences, roughly 25% of them seen once, and the ten largest clones take about 15%. Material for sequencing was PBMCs. The receptor source for this set is a human donor in good health (CMV status not recorded). Some clones in this sample may be carry-over from other donors' samples. The CDR3 runs from the conserved cysteine through the conserved F or W. D genes are given only for firm matches. Size values are once, few and many counts, or a class for expanded clones, and some rows have none.

J	size	D	V	CDR3	DNA
TRBJ2-1	many	TRBD2	TRBV5-4	CASSSGTSGRGDEQFF	TGTGCCAGCAGCTCCGGGACTAGCGGGAGGGGTGATGAGCAGTTCTTC
TRBJ2-3	few	.	TRBV5-4	CAIHGGGTDTQYF	TGTGCCATCCACGGGGGTGGGACAGATACGCAGTATTTT
TRBJ1-1	few	.	TRBV29-1	CSVRSPRDTEAFF	TGCAGCGTTCGGAGCCCAAGGGACACTGAAGCTTTCTTT
TRBJ2-5	.	TRBD1	TRBV2	CAGGQVQETQYF	TGTGCCGGGGGACAGGTCCAAGAGACCCAGTACTTC
TRBJ2-5	few	TRBD2	TRBV5-1	CASSFRGGLETQYF	TGCGCCAGCAGCTTTCGCGGGGGGCTTGAGACCCAGTACTTC
TRBJ2-7	many	.	TRBV7-8	CASSLDRQPGAGEQYF	TGTGCCAGCAGCTTAGATAGACAGCCCGGAGCGGGCGAGCAGTACTTC
TRBJ2-7	many	.	TRBV28	CASGGHRNYEQYF	TGTGCCAGCGGGGGACACCGAAACTACGAGCAGTACTTC
TRBJ1-1	.	TRBD1	TRBV10-2	CASRRQGAGAFF	TGCGCCAGCAGAAGACAGGGCGCTGGGGCTTTCTTT
TRBJ2-5	few	.	TRBV5-8	CASSLGWATEETQYF	TGTGCCAGCAGCTTGGGGTGGGCGACAGAAGAGACCCAGTACTTC
TRBJ2-5	few	TRBD1	TRBV10-3	CAITQGQKETQYF	TGTGCCATCACCCAGGGACAGAAAGAGACCCAGTACTTC
TRBJ2-1	.	TRBD2	TRBV30	CAWSKLAGLSYNEQFF	TGTGCCTGGAGTAAGCTAGCGGGATTATCCTACAATGAGCAGTTCTTC
TRBJ1-1	few	.	TRBV2	CASRPGGLNTEAFF	TGTGCCAGCAGGCCCGGGGGCCTGAACACTGAAGCTTTCTTT
TRBJ2-2	.	.	TRBV28	CASSLTASANTGELFF	TGTGCCAGCAGTTTGACAGCGTCGGCGAACACCGGGGAGCTGTTTTTT
TRBJ1-5	few	.	TRBV28	CASSSRRDLGRNQPQHF	TGTGCCAGCAGTTCGCGCCGGGACCTGGGACGCAATCAGCCCCAGCATTTT
TRBJ2-3	once	.	TRBV2	CASKRGGSPSTDTQYF	TGTGCCAGTAAAAGGGGGGGATCGCCTAGCACAGATACGCAGTATTTT
TRBJ2-7	few	TRBD2	TRBV4-1	CASSPTGLAGVRDYEQYF	TGCGCCAGCAGCCCTACCGGACTAGCGGGGGTCCGCGACTACGAGCAGTACTTC
TRBJ2-1	.	.	TRBV5-6	CASTLRALIKGEQFF	TGTGCCAGCACCCTTCGGGCCCTTATAAAGGGTGAGCAGTTCTTC
TRBJ2-7	few	.	TRBV28	CASSLAGKYEQYF	TGTGCCAGCAGTTTAGCAGGGAAGTACGAGCAGTACTTC
TRBJ2-5	.	.	TRBV20-1	CSARDPRQETQYF	TGCAGTGCTAGAGATCCCAGGCAAGAGACCCAGTACTTC
TRBJ1-5	.	TRBD1	TRBV30	CAWSVGQGGQPQHF	TGTGCCTGGAGTGTCGGACAGGGCGGTCAGCCCCAGCATTTT
TRBJ1-6	many	.	TRBV7-2	CASSLAVEGPHHF	TGTGCCAGCAGCTTAGCGGTAGAAGGGCCCCACCACTTT
TRBJ1-3	.	.	TRBV13	CASSVARAMPSGNTIYF	TGTGCCAGCAGCGTTGCCAGGGCGATGCCCTCTGGAAACACCATATATTTT
TRBJ1-1	many	.	TRBV7-2	CASSLGTQTNTEAFF	TGTGCCAGCAGCTTAGGGACTCAAACGAACACTGAAGCTTTCTTT
TRBJ2-7	once	TRBD1	TRBV7-2	CASSSDRSSYEQEF	TGTGCCAGCAGCTCGGACAGGTCGTCCTACGAGCAGGAATTC
TRBJ1-1	.	.	TRBV11-2	CASSPRSPNTEAFF	TGTGCCAGCAGCCCGCGGTCCCCGAACACTGAAGCTTTCTTT
TRBJ2-5	.	TRBD1	TRBV28	CASSAGTGTVEETQYF	TGTGCCAGCAGTGCCGGGACAGGGACGGTGGAAGAGACCCAGTACTTC